This TCR beta chain comes out of a study of blood T cell repertoires in COVID-19 (dated by TCRdb to 2018 to 2021). About the study as a whole: Samples covering the acute and convalescent phases of COVID-19 were provided by collaborators in the United States, Italy and Spain. The prospective study material was composed of cDNA or gDNA derived from T cells, B-cell-depleted T cells, or PBMCs. The dataset comprised deeply sampled blood TCRbeta repertoires from subjects exposed to, actively infected with, or recovered from COVID-19. The repertoires were released in a freely available public database intended as a resource for research on the immune response to SARS-CoV-2. The samples were drawn from two sources: the first 160 participants of the ongoing ImmuneRACE study, and 1,254 subjects contributed by 6 global collaborators. Nearly every sample came with metadata listing a de-identified subject ID, COVID-19 status, age in years and sex. HLA class I and class II types, where available, came from metadata supplied by the sample provider rather than from assay-based typing. Study-wide findings and limitations: The quantity of clinical and demographic metadata differed by source and by participant and was supplied without curation.

Details on this clone: Its target antigen remains unknown. No base-level quality is on record; no much larger clone is a single base apart.

TCRbeta CDR3 regions were amplified from genomic DNA by means of the immunoSEQ Assay, a bias-controlled multiplex PCR. Per the source publication's procedure: Within the assay, amplification of reference gene primers was used to estimate how many nucleated cells each sample contained. Sequence reads were collapsed and filtered to measure the absolute abundance of every unique TCRbeta CDR3 rearrangement. For each sample, productive Simpson clonality was calculated by taking the square root of Simpson's diversity index across productive rearrangements. TCRdb re-hosts the immuneACCESS table, in-frame sequences only. Its copies lack some clones; in the studies checked, an unresolved V gene accounts for under half of them, and the cause for the rest is not known. V and J calls and clone size are given by that table; D and trimming were obtained from the DNA. Across this sample there are more than 75,000 clones, with 88% seen only once. The ten largest clonotypes hold 4.8% of the sample.

The collaborating institutions used their own protocols to collect whole blood in K2EDTA tubes. For TCRbeta analysis, collaborator samples were shipped as frozen whole blood, as isolated PBMCs, or as DNA extracted from either sample type. The CDR3 contains 14 residues, cysteine and phenylalanine counted. The DNA shown is the 42-base CDR3, in frame from base 1. V trim: 4 bases; J trim: 5 bases; unmatched bases: 4. Taken from the germline V gene, the CDR1 and CDR2 loops are SGHTA and FQGNSA. Sequencing was performed on peripheral blood. The sequence links TRBV7-2 to TRBJ2-7, with 11 bases in between that match TRBD1. The receptor was isolated from a woman aged 80 or over with active COVID-19. The DNA is as follows: TGTGCCAGCAGCTGGGGGACAGGGGGGAACGAGCAGTACTTC. The resulting protein is CASSWGTGGNEQYF. With the rest looked up from the reference TRBV7-2 and TRBJ2-7 genes rather than sequenced, the full variable domain is GAGVSQSPSNKVTEKGKDVELRCDPISGHTALYWYRQSLGQGLEFLIYFQGNSAPDKSGLPSDRFSAERTGGSVSTLTIQRTQQEDSAVYLCASSWGTGGNEQYFGPGTRLTVT.